Shown below are 27 T cell receptor beta chains from a single sample sequenced in a study of cytomegalovirus exposure and HLA in healthy donors. Primers included in the PCR were 60 Vbeta and 13 Jbeta primers. Libraries were prepared by immunoSEQ multiplex PCR; TCRdb keeps only in-frame clonotypes and omits some of them. Of over 100,000 clones in the sample, 73% were seen once. The sample taken for sequencing was PBMCs. These receptors all stem from a man aged 40-55 years in good health and CMV-seronegative.

The chain employs TRBV11-2 and TRBJ2-7; a possible D gene is TRBD1 (6 bases). Germline CDR1 SGHAT, CDR2 FQNNGV. Trimming took off 3 bases at V and 5 bases at J, with 14 bases between the two ends. The CDR3 has 14 amino acids. The CDR3 DNA reads TGTGCCAGCAGCTTCCCAGGGGATTCGGACGAGCAGTACTTC. It translates to CASSFPGDSDEQYF. The whole variable domain, filled in from reference TRBV11-2 and TRBJ2-7, reads EAGVAQSPRYKIIEKRQSVAFWCNPISGHATLYWYQQILGQGPKLLIQFQNNGVVDDSQLPKDRFSAERLKGVDSTLKIQPAKLEDSAVYLCASSFPGDSDEQYFGPGTRLTVT.

The rearrangement uses TRBV10-3 and TRBJ2-2, with 8 bases lining up with TRBD1. The CDR3 consists of 14 residues. With V trimmed by 7 bases and J by 7 bases, 8 bases remained unmatched. Germline V lookup: CDR1 ENHRY, CDR2 SYGVKD. The CDR3 sequence: CAINPGGSHGELFF. DNA of the CDR3: TGTGCCATCAATCCAGGGGGCTCCCACGGGGAGCTGTTTTTT.

There are a few counts of this clone. The rearrangement joins TRBV19 to TRBJ2-7, with D maybe TRBD1 (6 bases). This CDR3 is 16 amino acids long. V was pared by 5 bases and J by 2 bases, with 19 bases between. The germline CDR1 and CDR2 sequences are LNHDA and SQIVND (reference sequence). CDR3 region: CASSGGRDKYTYEQYF. As DNA, the CDR3 is TGTGCCAGTAGTGGGGGCCGGGACAAATACACCTACGAGCAGTACTTC.

The chain links TRBV9 to TRBJ2-7, with 8 nucleotides matching TRBD2. CDR1 and CDR2 from the germline V gene are SGDLS and YYNGEE. V shed 4 bases and J 4 bases; nucleotides not matched to a gene: 10. The CDR3 is 15 amino acids. This chain's CDR3 is CASSRGGLARYEQYF. Here the CDR3 DNA reads TGTGCCAGCAGCCGGGGGGGGCTAGCGAGGTACGAGCAGTACTTC.

V and J are TRBV4-3 and TRBJ1-3; 7 bases align to TRBD1. Per germline, CDR1 LGHNA and CDR2 YSLEER. The CDR3 contains 17 residues. The J segment lost 8 bases and the V segment lost 0 bases, leaving 13 bases of the junction unmatched. The CDR3 DNA reads as TGCGCCAGCAGCCAAGATCGCGCAGGGGGATTCGGGTACACCATATATTTT. This codes for CASSQDRAGGFGYTIYF.

The rearrangement uses TRBV6-1 and TRBJ1-5; D uncertain. This CDR3 is built from 14 residues. The V and J ends lost 0 bases and 5 bases respectively, with 8 bases between them. CDR1 is MNHNS and CDR2 is SASEGT in the germline V gene. CDR3 coding DNA: TGTGCCAGCAGTGAAGCTAGCAGCCATCAGCCCCAGCATTTT. Protein sequence: CASSEASSHQPQHF.

This chain joins TRBV7-3 and TRBJ2-7; D is perhaps TRBD2 (5 bases). Trimming took 5 bases from V and 7 from J, leaving 15 bases between them. The germline gives CDR1 SGHTA, CDR2 FQGTGA. The CDR3 has 13 amino acids. The CDR3 here is CASSHGETKEQYF. For the CDR3, the DNA is TGTGCCAGCAGCCACGGGGAAACGAAAGAGCAGTACTTC. The variable domain in full, with the rest retrieved from reference TRBV7-3 and TRBJ2-7, is GAGVSQTPSNKVTEKGKYVELRCDPISGHTALYWYRQSLGQGPEFLIYFQGTGAADDSGLPNDRFFAVRPEGSVSTLKIQRTERGDSAVYLCASSHGETKEQYFGPGTRLTVT.

J is TRBJ1-4 and V is TRBV28; D remains unclear. The length of the CDR3 is 15 residues. The germline V gene encodes CDR1 MDHEN and CDR2 SYDVKM. V lost 6 bases to trimming and J lost 2 bases, with 13 bases between them. This chain's CDR3 is CASRPTPQTNEKLFF. CDR3 nucleotide sequence: TGTGCCAGCAGGCCCACCCCGCAGACTAATGAAAAACTGTTTTTT.

The chain links TRBV15 to TRBJ2-1; TRBD1 matches 7 bases. Germline V gives CDR1 LNHNV, CDR2 YYDKDF (reference sequence). The CDR3 has 14 amino acids. With V trimmed by 3 bases and J by 3 bases, 2 bases remained unmatched. The CDR3 region has the DNA TGTGCCACCAGCAGTCGACAGGGCTACAATGAGCAGTTCTTC. Translation: CATSSRQGYNEQFF.

This chain uses TRBV7-9 with TRBJ2-1; 9 bases match TRBD2. Germline CDR1 and CDR2: SEHNR and FQNEAQ (reference sequence). The CDR3 sequence is 16 residues long. V lost 5 bases, J lost 2 bases, and 7 bases stayed unmatched. CDR3 residues: CASSPFRGGAYNEQFF. As DNA, the CDR3 is TGTGCCAGCAGCCCATTCCGCGGGGGGGCCTACAATGAGCAGTTCTTC.

The rearrangement uses TRBV5-1 and TRBJ2-5; TRBD1 is a possible D gene (6 bases). Trimming shortened V by 6 bases and J by 1 base, and 19 bases separated the two germline ends. The CDR3 consists of 16 residues. CDR1 and CDR2 (germline): SGHRS, YFSETQ. CDR3 nucleotides: TGCGCCAGCACCCGAGGGGGAAACCCTTTCCAAGAGACCCAGTACTTC. Translated, it gives CASTRGGNPFQETQYF.

This chain uses TRBV5-4 with TRBJ2-7; TRBD2 aligns across 11 bases. The CDR3 loop spans 17 amino acids. Germline loops: CDR1 SGHNT, CDR2 YYREEE (reference sequence). Losses at the gene ends were 2 bases for V and 2 bases for J; bases not matched to a gene: 9. The CDR3 reads CASSFPSGGPSAYEQYF. For the CDR3, the DNA is TGTGCCAGCAGCTTCCCTAGCGGGGGGCCTAGCGCCTACGAGCAGTACTTC.

The V gene is TRBV6-1, the J gene TRBJ2-7; 9 bases match TRBD2. Germline CDR1 MNHNS, CDR2 SASEGT. The V and J ends lost 11 bases and 4 bases, in that order; junction bases with no gene match: 12. The CDR3 is 14 residues long. Here the CDR3 reads CALRPRGGVYEQYF. In nucleotides, the CDR3 is TGTGCCCTACGGCCGCGGGGGGGGGTGTACGAGCAGTACTTC.

In this sample, this clone turned up once. The genes are TRBV6-6 and TRBJ2-3, with a tentative D call TRBD2 (7 bases). CDR1 and CDR2 from the germline V gene are MNHNY and SVGAGI (reference sequence). CDR3 size: 15 residues. The V end was cut by 2 bases, the J end by 1 base, with 10 bases between. CDR3 sequence reads: CASSYAGARTDTQYF. CDR3 DNA sequence: TGTGCCAGCAGTTACGCGGGGGCCCGCACAGATACGCAGTATTTT.

The rearrangement uses TRBV28 and TRBJ1-6; D remains ambiguous. CDR1 and CDR2 (germline): MDHEN, SYDVKM. V was clipped by 3 bases and J by 10 bases, with 13 bases between them. CDR3 length: 14 residues. CDR3 loop: CASSLVQPGSPLHF. CDR3 in DNA: TGTGCCAGCAGTTTGGTACAGCCGGGGTCACCCCTCCACTTT.

The V call is TRBV7-9, the J call TRBJ2-1; 9 bases are a match to TRBD2. The junction had 8 bases not matched to a gene; V was cut back by 1 base and J by 7 bases. The CDR3 is 16 amino acids. Germline assignment: CDR1 SEHNR and CDR2 FQNEAQ (reference sequence). CDR3 DNA: TGTGCCAGCAGCTTAGGTGCGGGGGGGCCTCGTAATGAGCAGTTCTTC. Translation gives CASSLGAGGPRNEQFF.

This sequence joins TRBV10-3 and TRBJ1-6; no reliable D call. The CDR3 covers 16 residues. The ends were cut back, 0 bases at V and 8 bases at J, with 14 bases in the middle. CDR1 is ENHRY and CDR2 is SYGVKD in the germline V gene. The CDR3 DNA reads as TGTGCCATCAGTGAGTCGGAGGCGGCCGGCCATTCACCCCTCCACTTT. Translated, it gives CAISESEAAGHSPLHF.

This clone appeared a few times. The V call is TRBV19, the J call TRBJ2-5; 15 bases fit TRBD2. Germline values: CDR1 LNHDA, CDR2 SQIVND (reference sequence). The CDR3 is 16 residues long. V dropped 3 bases and J dropped 5; count of bases not matched to a gene: 4. Written as DNA, the CDR3 is TGTGCCAGTAGTATGGGACTAGCGGGGGGCGGGGAGACCCAGTACTTC. Translating it yields CASSMGLAGGGETQYF.

This clone appeared a single time. The rearrangement links TRBV4-3 to TRBJ1-5; no reliable D call. This CDR3 is 17 amino acids long. Trimming took 0 bases from V and 0 from J, leaving 12 bases between them. The germline CDR1 and CDR2 sequences are LGHNA and YSLEER. CDR3 protein: CASSQDLVAYSNQPQHF. CDR3 bases: TGCGCCAGCAGCCAAGATCTGGTAGCTTATAGCAATCAGCCCCAGCATTTT.

The chain joins TRBV19 to TRBJ1-1; D not resolved. Germline CDR1 LNHDA, CDR2 SQIVND (reference sequence). V lost 3 bases, J lost 13 bases, and 18 bases lay in between. The CDR3 is made up of 13 amino acids. CDR3 sequence: CASSIDLEVLIFF. The CDR3 coding sequence is TGTGCCAGTAGTATTGATCTTGAGGTACTGATTTTCTTT. The complete variable domain, with remaining parts taken from reference TRBV19 and TRBJ1-1, reads DGGITQSPKYLFRKEGQNVTLSCEQNLNHDAMYWYRQDPGQGLRLIYYSQIVNDFQKGDIAEGYSVSREKKESFPLTVTSAQKNPTAFYLCASSIDLEVLIFFGQGTRLTVV.

This clone came up a few times. The chain employs TRBV11-2 and TRBJ2-5; 7 bases fit TRBD2. Germline V gene data show CDR1 as SGHAT and CDR2 as FQNNGV. This CDR3 is 13 amino acids long. Losses at the gene ends were 8 bases for V and 1 base for J; bases not matched to a gene: 4. CDR3 nucleotide sequence: TGTGCCAGCTCGGCGGGGGTCCAAGAGACCCAGTACTTC. It yields the protein CASSAGVQETQYF.

V usage is TRBV7-3 and J usage is TRBJ2-1, with 10 bases aligning to TRBD2. The CDR3 is 15 residues long. V trimming: 5 bases; J trimming: 5 bases; junction bases outside the gene matches: 6. In germline, CDR1 is SGHTA, CDR2 FQGTGA. The CDR3 here is CASSPQRGGNNEQFF. For the CDR3, the DNA is TGTGCCAGCAGCCCCCAGCGGGGGGGGAACAATGAGCAGTTCTTC.

This clone has only one observation. The chain recombines TRBV7-3 with TRBJ2-1; D not resolved. Trimming shortened V by 2 bases and J by 5 bases, and 16 bases separated the two germline ends. Germline loops: CDR1 SGHTA, CDR2 FQGTGA. CDR3 length equals 16 residues. CDR3 region: CASSLEPGGINNEQFF. As DNA, the CDR3 is TGTGCCAGCAGCTTAGAACCGGGTGGAATAAACAATGAGCAGTTCTTC.

The rearrangement uses TRBV9 and TRBJ2-7; D is unclear. Germline loops: CDR1 SGDLS, CDR2 YYNGEE. The CDR3 has 13 residues. The V and J ends lost 3 bases and 6 bases respectively, with 13 bases between them. The CDR3 nucleotides read TGTGCCAGCAGCGGAGCCCTGCCCATCGAGCAGTACTTC. Its protein product is CASSGALPIEQYF. Drawing the rest from reference TRBV9 and TRBJ2-7, the complete variable domain is DSGVTQTPKHLITATGQRVTLRCSPRSGDLSVYWYQQSLDQGLQFLIQYYNGEERAKGNILERFSAQQFPDLHSELNLSSLELGDSALYFCASSGALPIEQYFGPGTRLTVT.

This chain joins TRBV25-1 and TRBJ1-4, with D perhaps TRBD1 (5 bases). Deletions cut 7 bases from V and 8 bases from J, with 23 bases between. This CDR3 is built from 16 residues. The germline V gene encodes CDR1 MGHDK and CDR2 SYGVNS. CDR3 sequence reads: CASTEGGFTGGEKLFF. The CDR3 DNA reads TGTGCCAGCACTGAGGGTGGGTTCACAGGTGGAGAAAAACTGTTTTTT.

This clone was recorded a few times. This chain links TRBV10-3 with TRBJ2-3, with 11 positions matching TRBD1. J lost 5 bases, V lost 4 bases, and 8 bases had no gene match. CDR1 is ENHRY and CDR2 is SYGVKD in the germline V gene. This CDR3 is 16 amino acids long. The chain's CDR3 is CAISAIGQGAGDTQYF. For the CDR3, the DNA is TGTGCCATCAGTGCGATTGGACAGGGGGCTGGAGATACGCAGTATTTT.

This clone was detected only once. The chain recombines TRBV7-8 with TRBJ1-2; 10 nucleotides match TRBD1. CDR1 is SGHVS, CDR2 FQNEAQ, per germline. J gave up 7 bases and V 4 bases, and 0 bases lay outside the gene matches. This CDR3 has 12 residues. CDR3 residues: CASSWDRGGYTF. As DNA, the CDR3 is TGTGCCAGCAGCTGGGACAGGGGTGGCTACACCTTC.